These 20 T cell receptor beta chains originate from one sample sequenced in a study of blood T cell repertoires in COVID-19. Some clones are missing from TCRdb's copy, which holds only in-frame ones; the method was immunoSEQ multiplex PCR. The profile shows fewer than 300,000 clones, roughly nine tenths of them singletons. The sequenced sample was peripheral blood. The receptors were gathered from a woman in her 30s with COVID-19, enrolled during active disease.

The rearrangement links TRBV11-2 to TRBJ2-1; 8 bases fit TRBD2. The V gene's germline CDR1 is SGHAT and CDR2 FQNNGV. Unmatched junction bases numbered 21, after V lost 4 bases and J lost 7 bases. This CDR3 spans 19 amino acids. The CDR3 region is CASSSLSGTGTRKKNEQFF. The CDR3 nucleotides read TGTGCCAGCAGCTCCCTGTCGGGGACCGGGACTAGAAAAAAAAATGAGCAGTTCTTC.

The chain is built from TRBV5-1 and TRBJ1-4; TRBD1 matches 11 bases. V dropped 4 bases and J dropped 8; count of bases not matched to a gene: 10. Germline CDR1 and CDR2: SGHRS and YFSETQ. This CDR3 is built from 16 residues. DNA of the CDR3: TGCGCCAGCAGCCTAGGACAGGGGGCGCGAGGCGAAAAACTGTTTTTT. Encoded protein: CASSLGQGARGEKLFF.

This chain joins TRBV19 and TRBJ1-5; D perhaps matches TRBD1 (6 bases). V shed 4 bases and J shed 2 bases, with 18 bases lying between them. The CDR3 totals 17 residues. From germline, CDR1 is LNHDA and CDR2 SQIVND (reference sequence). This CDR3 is CASSTLGGGLGNQPQHF. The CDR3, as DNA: TGTGCCAGTAGTACCCTCGGGGGGGGGCTCGGCAATCAGCCCCAGCATTTT.

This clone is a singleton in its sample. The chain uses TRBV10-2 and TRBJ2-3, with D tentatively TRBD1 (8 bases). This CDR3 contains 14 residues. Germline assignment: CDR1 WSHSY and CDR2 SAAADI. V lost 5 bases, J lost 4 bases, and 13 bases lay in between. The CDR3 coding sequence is TGCGCCAGCAGTCAACAGGGGGGGGCAGATACGCAGTATTTT. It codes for CASSQQGGADTQYF.

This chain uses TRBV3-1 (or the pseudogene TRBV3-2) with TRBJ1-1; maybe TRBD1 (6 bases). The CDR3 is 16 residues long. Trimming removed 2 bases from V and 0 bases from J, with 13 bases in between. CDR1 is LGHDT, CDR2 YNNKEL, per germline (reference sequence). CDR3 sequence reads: CASSQRDTGMNTEAFF. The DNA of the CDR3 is TGTGCCAGCAGCCAACGGGACACCGGAATGAACACTGAAGCTTTCTTT.

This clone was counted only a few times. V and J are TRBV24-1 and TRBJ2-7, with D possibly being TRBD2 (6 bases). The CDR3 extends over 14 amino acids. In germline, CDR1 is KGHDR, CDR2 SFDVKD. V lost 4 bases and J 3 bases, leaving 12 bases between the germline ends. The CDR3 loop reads CATSDSGVNYEQYF. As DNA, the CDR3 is TGTGCCACCAGTGACTCGGGGGTAAACTACGAGCAGTACTTC.

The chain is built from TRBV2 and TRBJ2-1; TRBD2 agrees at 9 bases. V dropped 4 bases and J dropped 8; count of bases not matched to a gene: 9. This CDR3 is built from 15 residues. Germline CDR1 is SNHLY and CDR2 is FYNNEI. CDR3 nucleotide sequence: TGTGCCAGCAGTGTTTTTGCGGGAGGGCCGTATGAGCAGTTCTTC. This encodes CASSVFAGGPYEQFF.

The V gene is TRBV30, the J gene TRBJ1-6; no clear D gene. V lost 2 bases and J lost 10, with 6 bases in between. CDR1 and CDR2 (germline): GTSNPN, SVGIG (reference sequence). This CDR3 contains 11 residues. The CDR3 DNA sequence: TGTGCCTGGAGTATGGGCTCACCCCTCCACTTT. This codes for CAWSMGSPLHF.

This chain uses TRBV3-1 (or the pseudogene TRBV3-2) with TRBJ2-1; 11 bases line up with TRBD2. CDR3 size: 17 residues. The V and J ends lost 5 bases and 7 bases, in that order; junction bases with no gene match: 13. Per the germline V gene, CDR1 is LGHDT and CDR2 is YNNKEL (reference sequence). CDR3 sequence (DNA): TGTGCCAGCAGCTGGAACTTACTAGCGGGAGCTCGGAATGAGCAGTTCTTC. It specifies CASSWNLLAGARNEQFF.

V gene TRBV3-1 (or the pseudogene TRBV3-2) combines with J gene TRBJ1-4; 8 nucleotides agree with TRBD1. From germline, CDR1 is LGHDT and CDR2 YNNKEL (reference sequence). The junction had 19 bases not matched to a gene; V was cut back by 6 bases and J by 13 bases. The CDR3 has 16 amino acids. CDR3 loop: CASRPRYQTGAPRLFF. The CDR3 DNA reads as TGTGCCAGCAGGCCAAGATATCAGACAGGGGCCCCACGACTGTTTTTT.

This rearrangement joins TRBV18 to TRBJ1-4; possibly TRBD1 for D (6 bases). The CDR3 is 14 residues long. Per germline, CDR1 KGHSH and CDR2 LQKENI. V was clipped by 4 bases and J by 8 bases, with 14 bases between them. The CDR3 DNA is TGTGCCAGCTCACGAGGGGGGGCTGAAGAAAAACTGTTTTTT. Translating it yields CASSRGGAEEKLFF. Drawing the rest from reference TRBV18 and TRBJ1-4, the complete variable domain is NAGVMQNPRHLVRRRGQEARLRCSPMKGHSHVYWYRQLPEEGLKFMVYLQKENIIDESGMPKERFSAEFPKEGPSILRIQQVVRGDSAAYFCASSRGGAEEKLFFGSGTQLSVL.

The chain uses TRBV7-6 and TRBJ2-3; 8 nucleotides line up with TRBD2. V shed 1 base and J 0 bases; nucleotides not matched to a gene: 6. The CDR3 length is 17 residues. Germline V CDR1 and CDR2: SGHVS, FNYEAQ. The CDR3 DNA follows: TGTGCCAGCAGCTTAGTGGCTAGCGGGCCTAGCACAGATACGCAGTATTTT. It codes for CASSLVASGPSTDTQYF.

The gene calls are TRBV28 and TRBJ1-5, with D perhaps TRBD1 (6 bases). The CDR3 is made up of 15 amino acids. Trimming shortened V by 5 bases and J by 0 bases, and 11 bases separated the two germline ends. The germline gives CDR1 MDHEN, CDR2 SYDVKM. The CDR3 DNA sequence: TGTGCCAGCAGTAGGACAGAGATTAGCAATCAGCCCCAGCATTTT. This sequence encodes CASSRTEISNQPQHF.

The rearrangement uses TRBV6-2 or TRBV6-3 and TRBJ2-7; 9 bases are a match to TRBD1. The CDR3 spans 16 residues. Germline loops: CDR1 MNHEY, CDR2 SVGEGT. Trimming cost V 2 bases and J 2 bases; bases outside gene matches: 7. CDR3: CASSYLPGQGAYEQYF. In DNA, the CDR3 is TGTGCCAGCAGTTACCTCCCGGGACAGGGAGCCTACGAGCAGTACTTC.

The CDR3 is CASRGDRAINSPLHF. CDR3 nucleotides: TGTGCCAGCAGGGGGGACAGGGCAATTAATTCACCCCTCCACTTT. The chain carries TRBV27 and TRBJ1-6; TRBD1 matches at 9 bases. CDR1 and CDR2 (germline): MNHEY, SMNVEV (reference sequence). This CDR3 comprises 15 residues. The V and J ends lost 6 bases and 6 bases, in that order; junction bases with no gene match: 6.

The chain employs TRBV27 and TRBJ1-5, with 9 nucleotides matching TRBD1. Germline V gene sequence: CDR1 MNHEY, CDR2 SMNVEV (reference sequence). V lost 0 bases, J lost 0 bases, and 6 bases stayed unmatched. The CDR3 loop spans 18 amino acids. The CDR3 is CASSLSGQGLISNQPQHF. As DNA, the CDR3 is TGTGCCAGCAGTTTATCGGGACAGGGACTAATTAGCAATCAGCCCCAGCATTTT.

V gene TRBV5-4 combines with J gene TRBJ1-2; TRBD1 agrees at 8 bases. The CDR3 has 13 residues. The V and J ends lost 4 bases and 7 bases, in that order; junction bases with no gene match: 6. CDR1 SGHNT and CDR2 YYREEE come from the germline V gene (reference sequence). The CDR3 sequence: CASSGQGARGYTF. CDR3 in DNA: TGTGCCAGCAGCGGGCAGGGGGCGCGTGGCTACACCTTC.

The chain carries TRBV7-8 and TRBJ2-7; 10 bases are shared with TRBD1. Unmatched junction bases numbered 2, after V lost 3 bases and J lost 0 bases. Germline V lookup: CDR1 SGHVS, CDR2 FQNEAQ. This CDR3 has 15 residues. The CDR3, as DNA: TGTGCCAGCAGCTTGGGACAGGGGTTCTCCTACGAGCAGTACTTC. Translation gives CASSLGQGFSYEQYF.

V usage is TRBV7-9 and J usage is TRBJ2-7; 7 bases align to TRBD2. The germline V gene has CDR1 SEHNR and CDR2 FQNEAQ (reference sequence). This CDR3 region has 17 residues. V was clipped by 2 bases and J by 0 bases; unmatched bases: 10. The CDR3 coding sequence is TGTGCCAGCAGCTTACCGACTCTGCAGCGGGGCTCCTACGAGCAGTACTTC. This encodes CASSLPTLQRGSYEQYF.

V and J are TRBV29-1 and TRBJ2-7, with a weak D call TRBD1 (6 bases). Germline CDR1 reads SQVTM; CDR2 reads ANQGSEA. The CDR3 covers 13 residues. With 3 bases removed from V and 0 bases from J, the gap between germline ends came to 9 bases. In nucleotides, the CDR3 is TGCAGCGTTGATCCAGGGGACTCCTACGAGCAGTACTTC. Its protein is CSVDPGDSYEQYF.